The 15 T cell receptor beta chains presented below share a single source sample, sequenced in a study of blood T cell repertoires in COVID-19. Measured with immunoSEQ multiplex PCR; TCRdb has only the in-frame clones, and not every one. The sample carries tens of thousands of clones, around 85% recorded once. The sample was peripheral blood. These receptors all stem from a human donor in a cohort sampled during active COVID-19.

This clone was observed a handful of times. This chain links TRBV13 with TRBJ2-1; 9 nucleotides align to TRBD1. This CDR3 spans 16 amino acids. The J segment lost 2 bases and the V segment lost 4 bases, leaving 6 bases of the junction unmatched. The V gene's germline CDR1 is PRHDT and CDR2 FYEKMQ (reference sequence). The chain's CDR3 is CASSSRGQGAYNEQFF. CDR3 bases: TGTGCCAGCAGCTCTAGGGGACAGGGAGCCTACAATGAGCAGTTCTTC.

This rearrangement joins TRBV19 to TRBJ2-3; 7 nucleotides line up with TRBD2. The V gene's germline CDR1 is LNHDA and CDR2 SQIVND (reference sequence). V shed 8 bases and J 4 bases; nucleotides not matched to a gene: 9. The CDR3 length is 14 residues. The DNA for the CDR3 is TGTGCCAGTCCCTACTATCGGGGGGCAGATACGCAGTATTTT. Translation gives CASPYYRGADTQYF.

The chain carries TRBV30 and TRBJ2-5, with D perhaps matching TRBD2 (6 bases). Trimming took 0 bases from V and 5 from J, leaving 10 bases between them. The CDR3 sequence is 13 residues long. Germline-derived CDR1 and CDR2 are GTSNPN and SVGIG (reference sequence). This chain's CDR3 is CAWSVRGGETQYF. For the CDR3, the DNA is TGTGCCTGGAGTGTACGCGGAGGGGAGACCCAGTACTTC.

The rearrangement links TRBV19 to TRBJ2-3; 7 positions agree with TRBD1. Germline V gene lookup returns CDR1 LNHDA and CDR2 SQIVND (reference sequence). V lost 4 bases, J lost 14 bases, and 12 bases stayed unmatched. The CDR3 length is 13 residues. CDR3 coding DNA: TGTGCCAGTAGTACCCAAAGGGACAGCCCTCCGTATTTT. It translates to CASSTQRDSPPYF. The full variable domain, in which reference TRBV19 and TRBJ2-3 provide the parts outside the CDR3, is DGGITQSPKYLFRKEGQNVTLSCEQNLNHDAMYWYRQDPGQGLRLIYYSQIVNDFQKGDIAEGYSVSREKKESFPLTVTSAQKNPTAFYLCASSTQRDSPPYFGPGTRLTVL.

Ten or more counts support this clone. This chain's CDR3 is CASSETGTSGSYEQYF. The CDR3 DNA reads as TGTGCCAGCAGTGAAACCGGGACTAGCGGGTCCTACGAGCAGTACTTC. The J gene is TRBJ2-7, the V gene TRBV6-1, with TRBD2 matching over 12 bases. The CDR3 is 16 residues long. The germline gives CDR1 MNHNS, CDR2 SASEGT. Trimming cost V 2 bases and J 1 base; bases outside gene matches: 3.

J is TRBJ1-6 and V is TRBV10-3; TRBD1 matches 10 bases. Unmatched junction bases numbered 2, after V lost 2 bases and J lost 7 bases. The CDR3 length is 15 residues. The germline V gene encodes CDR1 ENHRY and CDR2 SYGVKD. The CDR3 nucleotides are TGTGCCATCAGTGAGGTGACAGGGGGCAATTCACCCCTCCACTTT. This codes for CAISEVTGGNSPLHF.

The CDR3 DNA follows: TGTGCCTGGAGTGGTCGAGCGGGAGGTAGCCAAGAGACCCAGTACTTC. The encoded protein is CAWSGRAGGSQETQYF. This chain links TRBV30 with TRBJ2-5, with 9 positions matching TRBD2. Losses at the gene ends were 1 base for V and 1 base for J; bases not matched to a gene: 7. The germline CDR1 and CDR2 sequences are GTSNPN and SVGIG (reference sequence). CDR3 length equals 16 residues. Complete variable domain (other parts from reference TRBV30 and TRBJ2-5): SQTIHQWPATLVQPVGSPLSLECTVEGTSNPNLYWYRQAAGRGLQLLFYSVGIGQISSEVPQNLSASRPQDRQFILSSKKLLLSDSGFYLCAWSGRAGGSQETQYFGPGTRLLVL.

The chain joins TRBV7-8 to TRBJ2-6; no reliable D call. V gave up 5 bases and J gave up 0 bases, with 5 bases separating them. The CDR3 is 14 residues long. Germline CDR1 is SGHVS and CDR2 is FQNEAQ. The CDR3 region has the DNA TGTGCCAGCAGCCCACACTCTGGGGCCAACGTCCTGACTTTC. This gives the protein CASSPHSGANVLTF.

This clone has more than one count but fewer than ten. The gene calls are TRBV18 and TRBJ2-1; D perhaps matches TRBD2 (6 bases). The CDR3 consists of 16 residues. Germline values: CDR1 KGHSH, CDR2 LQKENI. V lost 1 base and J lost 3, with 13 bases in between. For the CDR3, the DNA is TGTGCCAGCTCACCACGGGGACTGACACTCTACAATGAGCAGTTCTTC. Translation gives CASSPRGLTLYNEQFF.

The V gene is TRBV7-2, the J gene TRBJ2-7; 14 nucleotides line up with TRBD2. V shed 5 bases and J 6 bases; nucleotides not matched to a gene: 18. CDR3 length equals 19 residues. Germline assignment: CDR1 SGHTA and CDR2 FQGNSA. The DNA of the CDR3 is TGTGCCAGCAGCCTTCTTGGGACTAGCGGGAGATCGTCGGTGGGCGAGCAGTACTTC. This codes for CASSLLGTSGRSSVGEQYF.

This sequence joins TRBV19 and TRBJ1-5; 7 positions agree with TRBD1. The CDR3 has 17 amino acids. J was trimmed by 3 bases and V by 7 bases; bases with no gene match: 15. The germline V gene has CDR1 LNHDA and CDR2 SQIVND (reference sequence). DNA for the CDR3: TGTGCCAGTATTGGGGAGAGGGGGCAGGGAAACAATCAGCCCCAGCATTTT. This gives the protein CASIGERGQGNNQPQHF.

V and J are TRBV7-3 and TRBJ2-3, with 13 nucleotides matching TRBD2. After removal of 5 bases from V and 2 bases from J, the junction contained 16 bases not matched to a gene. The CDR3 is 20 amino acids. The germline V gene encodes CDR1 SGHTA and CDR2 FQGTGA. CDR3 residues: CASSRGLAGESSLLTDTQYF. CDR3 DNA sequence: TGTGCCAGCAGCAGAGGACTAGCGGGAGAGTCCTCGCTACTCACAGATACGCAGTATTTT.

The chain employs TRBV2 and TRBJ2-1; TRBD2 aligns across 11 bases. Trimming removed 4 bases from V and 9 bases from J; junction bases left unmatched: 5. This CDR3 comprises 14 residues. CDR1 is SNHLY and CDR2 is FYNNEI in the germline V gene. CDR3 DNA: TGTGCCAGCAGTGTAGCGGGAGGGCCGGGTGAGCAGTTCTTC. It encodes CASSVAGGPGEQFF.

This clone has only one observation. V gene TRBV18 combines with J gene TRBJ2-2; D is unresolved. This CDR3 region has 15 residues. V was pared by 6 bases and J by 2 bases, with 13 bases between. CDR1 is KGHSH, CDR2 LQKENI, per germline. This CDR3 is CASSPPGRNTGELFF. CDR3 nucleotide sequence: TGTGCCAGCTCGCCCCCCGGTCGAAACACCGGGGAGCTGTTTTTT.

This chain uses TRBV6-5 with TRBJ1-1, with 9 bases lining up with TRBD1. V was pared by 1 base and J by 5 bases, with 2 bases of the junction left unmatched. The CDR3 spans 14 residues. Germline assignment: CDR1 MNHEY and CDR2 SVGAGI. This chain's CDR3 is CASSYWGTGTEAFF. The CDR3 DNA reads TGTGCCAGCAGTTACTGGGGGACAGGGACTGAAGCTTTCTTT.